Listed below are T cell receptor beta chains from one sample, sequenced in a study of blood T cell repertoires in COVID-19. Profiled with immunoSEQ multiplex PCR; TCRdb holds only in-frame clones, not every one. This table has some 130,000 clones, 86% appearing once. Material for sequencing was peripheral blood. Every receptor here comes from a woman aged 70-85 years with COVID-19, enrolled during active disease. The CDR3 runs from the conserved cysteine through the conserved F or W. The D gene is left open where the match is weak.

j_gene: TRBJ1-1
v_gene: TRBV30
d_gene: TRBD1
CDR3aa: CAWSVQGAFAEAFF

j_gene: TRBJ1-4
v_gene: TRBV15
d_gene: TRBD1
CDR3aa: CATSRGTGQGVEKLFF

j_gene: TRBJ1-6
v_gene: TRBV1
d_gene: .
CDR3aa: CTSSQDPTGPYCNSPLHF

j_gene: TRBJ1-5
v_gene: TRBV7-2
d_gene: TRBD1
CDR3aa: CASSWDRGNQPQHF

j_gene: TRBJ1-5
v_gene: TRBV28
d_gene: TRBD1
CDR3aa: CASSSRTGNWMPQHF

j_gene: TRBJ2-5
v_gene: TRBV27
d_gene: .
CDR3aa: CASTKETQYF

j_gene: TRBJ2-1
v_gene: TRBV18
d_gene: .
CDR3aa: CASSPPGGHEQFF

j_gene: TRBJ2-2
v_gene: TRBV7-3
d_gene: .
CDR3aa: CASSLTWPTGELFF

j_gene: TRBJ1-1
v_gene: TRBV6-5
d_gene: .
CDR3aa: CASSQATFTEAFF

j_gene: TRBJ1-3
v_gene: TRBV5-1
d_gene: .
CDR3aa: CASSIRQSGSGNTIYF

j_gene: TRBJ2-3
v_gene: TRBV19
d_gene: TRBD2
CDR3aa: CASSIDRWTTGTSGETDTQYF

j_gene: TRBJ2-7
v_gene: TRBV29-1
d_gene: .
CDR3aa: CSVLGGQSSGQTLYEQYF

j_gene: TRBJ1-5
v_gene: TRBV6-1
d_gene: TRBD1
CDR3aa: CASSDRTGGPFSQHF

j_gene: TRBJ1-6
v_gene: TRBV28
d_gene: .
CDR3aa: CASSLFRVNNSPLHF

j_gene: TRBJ2-7
v_gene: TRBV27
d_gene: TRBD2
CDR3aa: CASTRLAGGHHSEQYF

j_gene: TRBJ2-7
v_gene: TRBV19
d_gene: TRBD1
CDR3aa: CASSSGTGYVYEQYF

j_gene: TRBJ2-1
v_gene: TRBV3-1/TRBV3-2
d_gene: TRBD1
CDR3aa: CASSQVWTGSGGEQFF

j_gene: TRBJ2-3
v_gene: TRBV3-1/TRBV3-2
d_gene: TRBD2
CDR3aa: CASSQEGLAGAGDTQYF

j_gene: TRBJ2-5
v_gene: TRBV27
d_gene: .
CDR3aa: CASRRQETQYF